The next 15 T cell receptor beta chains were all read from a single sample in a study of regulatory T cells in long-lasting Graves disease. Stated time point: newly diagnosed GD, antithyroid drugs for less than 3 months. From RNA extracted from PBMCs, the TCR library was made. iRepertoire HTBI primers and Arm-PCR of CDR3 regions built TCR beta libraries. MiXCR, applied by TCRdb to the multiplex PCR reads, yields one record per CDR3 protein. The top ten hold approximately 11% of the sample, which has approximately 460,000 distinct CDR3 sequences, over 15% seen once. In addition, the sample was reused for a study of T cells in Graves' hyperthyroidism and ophthalmopathy.

The source material was peripheral blood mononuclear cells (PBMCs), sampled at new diagnosis, from a patient treated with antithyroid drugs. All receptors derive from a woman aged 30 to 39 with Graves disease.

In this sample, this clonotype turned up many times. The chain combines TRBV7-2 with TRBJ2-1; tentative D call: TRBD1 (5 bases). There are 15 residues in the CDR3. Germline lookup yields CDR1 SGHTA and CDR2 FQGNSA. Trimming removed 6 bases at V and 8 bases at J, with 20 bases between. CDR3 sequence (DNA): TGTGCCAGCAGGATGTCTGTTGGGGCGAGTGATGAGCAGTTCTTC. This codes for CASRMSVGASDEQFF.

This clonotype showed up many times. The chain has TRBV5-1 and TRBJ2-3; no reliable D call. The germline gives CDR1 SGHRS, CDR2 YFSETQ. V lost 0 bases and J 4 bases, leaving 6 bases between the germline ends. The CDR3 has 13 amino acids. CDR3 amino acids: CASSLEVADTQYF. CDR3 in DNA: TGCGCCAGCAGCTTGGAAGTCGCAGATACGCAGTATTTT.

This clonotype was seen many times. The rearrangement links TRBV28 to TRBJ1-3; D uncertain. Germline CDR1 MDHEN, CDR2 SYDVKM. The CDR3 is 16 residues long. V was shortened by 3 bases and J by 2 bases, with 14 bases between the two germline ends. As DNA, the CDR3 is TGTGCCAGCAGTTTTTTTCGAGGCGCTGCTGGAAACACCATATATTTT. Translated, it gives CASSFFRGAAGNTIYF.

This clonotype was seen ten or more times. The gene calls are TRBV12-5 and TRBJ2-1, with 9 nucleotides matching TRBD1. This CDR3 is built from 14 residues. V shed 4 bases and J 6 bases; nucleotides not matched to a gene: 4. Per germline, CDR1 LGHNT and CDR2 FRNRAP. CDR3 bases: TGTGCTAGTGGTTACGGGACAGGGCGCAATGAGCAGTTCTTC. Its protein product is CASGYGTGRNEQFF.

Many counts were recorded for this clonotype. The rearrangement joins TRBV28 to TRBJ1-1; D not resolved. There are 14 residues in the CDR3. The germline V and J ends were trimmed by 5 bases and 3 bases, with 13 bases remaining between them. Germline lookup yields CDR1 MDHEN and CDR2 SYDVKM. CDR3 in amino acids: CASSVGGLDTEAFF. In DNA form, the CDR3 reads TGTGCCAGCAGTGTTGGAGGATTGGACACTGAAGCTTTCTTT.

This clonotype has at least ten counts. CDR3 sequence reads: CASIPRTSGDSYEQYF. The CDR3 DNA sequence: TGTGCCAGCATTCCGCGGACTAGCGGCGATTCCTACGAGCAGTACTTC. This chain joins TRBV6-1 and TRBJ2-7, with TRBD2 matching 10 bases. Unmatched junction bases numbered 10, after V lost 7 bases and J lost 1 base. From germline, CDR1 is MNHNS and CDR2 SASEGT. CDR3 length: 16 residues.

In its sample, this clonotype was seen a few times. Given a much more abundant clone one base away, this may be a read error. This chain uses TRBV27 with TRBJ1-1; weak D call: TRBD1 (5 bases). CDR1 is MNHEY, CDR2 SMNVEV, per germline (reference sequence). CDR3 size: 13 residues. Between the trimmed V and J ends, which lost 5 bases and 4 bases, there was a span of 11 bases. CDR3 nucleotides: TGTGCCAGCAGTGTGACAAGGGGCACTGAAGCTTTCTTT. It encodes CASSVTRGTEAFF.

Ten or more counts support this clonotype. The chain uses TRBV11-2 and TRBJ2-3; TRBD2 matches at 9 bases. Germline V gene lookup returns CDR1 SGHAT and CDR2 FQNNGV. V gave up 3 bases and J gave up 5 bases; unmatched junction bases: 15. The CDR3 contains 18 residues. In DNA form, the CDR3 reads TGTGCCAGCAGCTTCCGCGGGAGGGCCTCAGGGCAAATAGATACGCAGTATTTT. It is translated as CASSFRGRASGQIDTQYF.

The V and J genes are TRBV7-9 and TRBJ2-1; 12 bases match TRBD2. Trimming removed 2 bases from V and 6 bases from J; junction bases left unmatched: 14. CDR1 is SEHNR and CDR2 is FQNEAQ in the germline V gene (reference sequence). The CDR3 contains 19 residues. The CDR3 nucleotides read TGTGCCAGCAGCTTATCCCTAACCTCCCTAGCGGGAGGGCTCAATGAGCAGTTCTTC. This translates into CASSLSLTSLAGGLNEQFF.

This clonotype was seen only a few times. This clone may be a read error of a much larger clone one base away. The V call is TRBV12-3 or TRBV12-4, the J call TRBJ2-7; D could derive from TRBD1 or TRBD2 (5 bases each). This CDR3 has 14 residues. Trimming pared 5 bases from V and 0 bases from J, leaving 11 bases between. This chain's CDR3 is CASSGAGSSYEQYF. In nucleotides, the CDR3 is TGTGCCAGCAGTGGGGCGGGCAGCTCCTACGAGCAGTACTTC.

The table lists this clonotype with a few counts. The J gene is TRBJ1-2, the V gene TRBV6-2 or TRBV6-3; a possible D gene is TRBD1 (5 bases). V was cut by 7 bases and J by 4 bases, with 16 bases left in between. Germline CDR1 and CDR2: MNHEY and SVGEGT. The CDR3 extends over 14 amino acids. DNA for the CDR3: TGTGCCAGCACCTCGACCCAGGGCCCCTATGGCTACACCTTC. Residues: CASTSTQGPYGYTF.

This clonotype appeared a few times. This chain connects TRBV9 to TRBJ2-3; no clear D. Germline CDR1 SGDLS, CDR2 YYNGEE. This CDR3 comprises 15 residues. With 0 bases removed from V and 1 base from J, the gap between germline ends came to 9 bases. DNA of the CDR3: TGTGCCAGCAGCGTAGCCCCTAGGCGCACAGATACGCAGTATTTT. Its protein is CASSVAPRRTDTQYF.

There are many counts of this clonotype. The chain combines TRBV28 with TRBJ2-3; TRBD1 is a possible D gene (5 bases). The CDR3 extends over 13 amino acids. Looked up from germline, CDR1 is MDHEN and CDR2 is SYDVKM. V lost 7 bases and J 2 bases, leaving 10 bases between the germline ends. CDR3 in DNA: TGTGCCAGCAAGGACACCAACACAGATACGCAGTATTTT. This translates into CASKDTNTDTQYF.

Ten or more counts support this clonotype. The chain recombines TRBV28 with TRBJ2-5; D remains ambiguous. The CDR3 covers 13 residues. Trimming shortened V by 6 bases and J by 9 bases, and 17 bases separated the two germline ends. Germline CDR1 and CDR2: MDHEN and SYDVKM. The DNA for the CDR3 is TGTGCCAGCAGGCCCCGAAAGTCTTCGGCCCAGTACTTC. It yields the protein CASRPRKSSAQYF.

The V gene is TRBV25-1, the J gene TRBJ1-2; TRBD1 might be the D (5 bases). V was cut by 5 bases and J by 6 bases, with 19 bases left in between. Germline loops: CDR1 MGHDK, CDR2 SYGVNS. The CDR3 totals 15 residues. Here the CDR3 DNA reads TGTGCCAGCAGTCCAAGGGGCAGGGAAGGCGATGGCTACACCTTC. Translation: CASSPRGREGDGYTF.